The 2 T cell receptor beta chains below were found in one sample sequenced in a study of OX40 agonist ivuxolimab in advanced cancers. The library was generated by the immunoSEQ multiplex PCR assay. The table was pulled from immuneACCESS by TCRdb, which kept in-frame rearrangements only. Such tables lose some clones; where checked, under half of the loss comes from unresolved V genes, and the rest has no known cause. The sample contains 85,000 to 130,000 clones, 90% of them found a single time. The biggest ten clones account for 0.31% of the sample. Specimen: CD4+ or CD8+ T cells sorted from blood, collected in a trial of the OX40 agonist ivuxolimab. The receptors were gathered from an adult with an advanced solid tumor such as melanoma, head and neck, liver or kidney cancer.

Written as DNA, the CDR3 is TGTGCCAGCAGTTTAGTCGGGACAGGGGTAATGAAGACCCAGTACTTC. Its translation: CASSLVGTGVMKTQYF. The chain is built from TRBV28 and TRBJ2-5, with 10 bases fitting TRBD1. Trimming removed 2 bases from V and 6 bases from J; junction bases left unmatched: 9. The CDR3 loop spans 16 amino acids. Germline CDR1 is MDHEN and CDR2 is SYDVKM.

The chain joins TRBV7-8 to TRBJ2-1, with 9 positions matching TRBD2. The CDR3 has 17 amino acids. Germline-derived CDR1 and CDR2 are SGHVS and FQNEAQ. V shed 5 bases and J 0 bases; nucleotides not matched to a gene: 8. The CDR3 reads CASSRRSGSSSYNEQFF. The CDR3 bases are TGTGCCAGCAGCCGACGTAGCGGGAGTAGCTCCTACAATGAGCAGTTCTTC.